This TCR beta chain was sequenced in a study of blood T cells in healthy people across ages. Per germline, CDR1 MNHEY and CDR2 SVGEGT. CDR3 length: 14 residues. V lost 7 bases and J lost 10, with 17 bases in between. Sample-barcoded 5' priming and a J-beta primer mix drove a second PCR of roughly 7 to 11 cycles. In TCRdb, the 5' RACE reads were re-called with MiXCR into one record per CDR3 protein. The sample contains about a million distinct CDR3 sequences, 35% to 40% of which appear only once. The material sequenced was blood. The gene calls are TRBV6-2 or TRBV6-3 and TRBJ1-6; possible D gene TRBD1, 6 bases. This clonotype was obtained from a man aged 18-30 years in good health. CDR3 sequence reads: CASTPGRGGSPLHF. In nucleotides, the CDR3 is TGTGCCAGCACCCCGGGCAGGGGTGGATCACCCCTCCACTTT.